This T cell receptor (beta chain) was sequenced during a study of control samples from healthy donors and cancer patients (dated by TCRdb to 2020 to 2021). About this clone: The antigen this receptor binds is unknown. Base quality data are lacking; no much larger clone is found one base away.

Library construction relied on the immunoSEQ multiplex PCR assay. The table was pulled from immuneACCESS by TCRdb, which kept in-frame rearrangements only. Such tables lose some clones; where checked, under half of the loss comes from unresolved V genes, and the rest has no known cause. The sample table shows about 170,000 clones, and about 91% are seen once. Jointly, the top ten make up 2% of the sample. From the cysteine up to the phenylalanine, the CDR3 has a length of 15 residues. Only the CDR3 DNA is retained, 45 bases long and in frame from the first base. The germline V gene provides CDR1 MNHEY and CDR2 SVGAGI. V is pared back by 9 bases and J by 6 bases, with 20 bases lying between the germline termini.

This TCR came from a woman in her thirties or forties in good health. Here the chain combines TRBV6-5 and TRBJ1-4; D gene: possibly TRBD1, on 6 matching bases. Input material: blood. Here the CDR3 is given as CASSLRGAPYEKLFF. DNA sequence: TGTGCCAGTTCCCTTCGGGGGGCCCCGTATGAAAAACTGTTTTTT.